This T cell receptor beta chain was captured in a study of T cell clones after liver transplantation. Study summary: As an antigen-independent comparator, third-party-reactive TCRbeta sequences came from pre-transplant mixed lymphocyte reactions.

Overall study findings and caveats: Small, mixed patient groups and varying post-transplant times limit these conclusions.

TCRdb's table, derived via immunoSEQ multiplex PCR, lists solely in-frame clones and lacks some. Here the sample spans some 45,000 clones, more than 70% being singletons. By frequency in the sample, this clone is medium-sized. Its cognate antigen is unknown. Trimming removed 5 bases from V and 4 bases from J; junction bases left unmatched: 7. The CDR3 spans 15 residues. Germline assignment: CDR1 SEHNR and CDR2 FQNEAQ (reference sequence). The clonotype was recovered from a human patient who received a liver transplant. These T cells may partly come from the graft donor. The rearrangement uses TRBV7-9 and TRBJ2-1; 8 bases fit TRBD2. The specimen was CD4+ T cells from blood, collected 24 months after liver transplant. This CDR3 reads CASSRLAGLYNEQFF. The CDR3 nucleotides read TGTGCCAGCAGCCGCCTAGCGGGCCTGTACAATGAGCAGTTCTTC.